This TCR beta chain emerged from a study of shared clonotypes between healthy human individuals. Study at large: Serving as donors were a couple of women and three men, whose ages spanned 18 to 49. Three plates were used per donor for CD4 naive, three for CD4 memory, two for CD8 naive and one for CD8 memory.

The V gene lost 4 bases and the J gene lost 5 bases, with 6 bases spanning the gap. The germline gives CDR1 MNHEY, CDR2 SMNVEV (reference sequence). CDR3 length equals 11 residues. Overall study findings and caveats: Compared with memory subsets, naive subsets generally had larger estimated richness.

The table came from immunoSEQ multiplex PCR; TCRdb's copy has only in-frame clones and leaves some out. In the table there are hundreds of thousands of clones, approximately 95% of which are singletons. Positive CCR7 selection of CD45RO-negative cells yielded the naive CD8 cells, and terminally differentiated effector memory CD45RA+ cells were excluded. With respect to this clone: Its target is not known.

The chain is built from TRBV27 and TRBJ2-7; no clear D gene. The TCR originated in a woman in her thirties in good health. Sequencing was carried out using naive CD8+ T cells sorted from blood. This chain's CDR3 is CASSSPHEQYF. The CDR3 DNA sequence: TGTGCCAGCAGTTCCCCCCACGAGCAGTACTTC.